A single sample gave rise to the 7 T cell receptor beta chains below, sequenced in a study of blood T cell repertoires in COVID-19. Method: immunoSEQ multiplex PCR; TCRdb's copy keeps in-frame clones and lacks some. The sample has roughly 250,000 clones, 82% seen once. Sequenced: peripheral blood. These receptors all come from a woman in her 70s with acute or convalescent COVID-19.

This chain uses TRBV14 with TRBJ1-2, with TRBD1 as a possible D gene (5 bases). V lost 1 base to trimming and J lost 0 bases, with 9 bases between them. The CDR3 spans 15 residues. Germline V gene data show CDR1 as SGHDN and CDR2 as FVKESK. CDR3 coding DNA: TGTGCCAGCAGCCAAGGGACAACCTCTAACTATGGCTACACCTTC. Protein: CASSQGTTSNYGYTF.

V usage is TRBV3-1 (or the pseudogene TRBV3-2) and J usage is TRBJ2-3; possible D gene TRBD1, 6 bases. This CDR3 is 15 amino acids long. Germline assignment: CDR1 LGHDT and CDR2 YNNKEL (reference sequence). Trimming removed 3 bases at V and 3 bases at J, with 13 bases between. The CDR3 here is CASSQRQGWTDTQYF. For the CDR3, the DNA is TGTGCCAGCAGCCAGCGGCAGGGGTGGACAGATACGCAGTATTTT.

This clone was detected only once. The chain joins TRBV20-1 to TRBJ1-2; the D gene is possibly TRBD1 (5 bases). Trimming pared 6 bases from V and 5 bases from J, leaving 10 bases between. Germline values: CDR1 DFQATT, CDR2 SNEGSKA (reference sequence). This CDR3 is 11 amino acids long. CDR3 residues: CSAPTVYGYTF. The CDR3 DNA reads TGCAGTGCCCCGACAGTTTATGGCTACACCTTC.

V is TRBV10-3 and J is TRBJ1-3; a possible D gene is TRBD1 (5 bases). Per the germline V gene, CDR1 is ENHRY and CDR2 is SYGVKD. The length of the CDR3 is 17 residues. Between the trimmed V and J ends, which lost 4 bases and 0 bases, there was a span of 16 bases. The CDR3 DNA reads TGTGCCATCAGTGCAGGGTTGTCCGACAGCTCTGGAAACACCATATATTTT. It specifies CAISAGLSDSSGNTIYF.

CDR3 amino acids: CASSSGQSSYEQYF. Written as DNA, the CDR3 is TGTGCCAGCAGTTCGGGACAAAGCTCCTACGAGCAGTACTTC. The chain uses TRBV28 and TRBJ2-7, with D tentatively TRBD1 (6 bases). Trimming removed 4 bases at V and 0 bases at J, with 10 bases between. The CDR3 is 14 residues long. CDR1 MDHEN and CDR2 SYDVKM come from the germline V gene.

This clone has just a few counts. The J gene is TRBJ2-7, the V gene TRBV5-1; TRBD2 is a possible D gene (5 bases). V was pared by 5 bases and J by 0 bases, with 6 bases between. CDR3 length: 12 amino acids. Germline V gene lookup returns CDR1 SGHRS and CDR2 YFSETQ. CDR3 residues: CASRRDSYEQYF. In DNA form, the CDR3 reads TGCGCCAGCAGGAGGGACTCCTACGAGCAGTACTTC.

The V and J genes are TRBV16 and TRBJ1-2; tentative D call: TRBD1 (6 bases). Germline V gene sequence: CDR1 KGHSY, CDR2 FQNENV. The CDR3 contains 16 residues. Trimming left V 4 bases short and J 7 bases short, with 22 bases between. CDR3 region: CASSPSSLQGNSGYTF. CDR3 DNA sequence: TGTGCCAGCAGCCCGTCTTCGCTACAGGGAAACAGTGGCTACACCTTC.